The 28 T cell receptor beta chains reported below all come from one sample, sequenced in a study of blood T cell repertoires in COVID-19. Data came from immunoSEQ multiplex PCR; TCRdb stores just in-frame clones and leaves some out. Of some 240,000 clones in the sample, 75% to 85% were seen once. The sample taken for sequencing was peripheral blood. The receptors come from a man aged 50-60 years with active or convalescent COVID-19.

As DNA, the CDR3 is TGTGCCAGCAGCTTGGAGGGGTCCTACGAGCAGTACGTC. This gives the protein CASSLEGSYEQYV. The rearrangement joins TRBV5-5 to TRBJ2-7, with D possibly being TRBD1 (5 bases). V gave up 0 bases and J gave up 1 base, with 5 bases separating them. The germline gives CDR1 SGHKS, CDR2 YYEKEE (reference sequence). The CDR3 contains 13 residues.

This chain connects TRBV2 to TRBJ1-5, with D possibly TRBD1 on 6 matching bases. The germline V gene encodes CDR1 SNHLY and CDR2 FYNNEI. V lost 6 bases and J 4 bases, leaving 16 bases between the germline ends. The CDR3 runs 15 residues. The chain's CDR3 is CASSPPERGNQPQHF. Here the CDR3 DNA reads TGTGCCAGCAGCCCTCCCGAGAGGGGGAATCAGCCCCAGCATTTT.

The chain has TRBV28 and TRBJ1-4; D gene ambiguous. The V and J ends lost 5 bases and 10 bases respectively, with 14 bases between them. This CDR3 comprises 13 residues. In germline, CDR1 is MDHEN, CDR2 SYDVKM. CDR3 region: CASSPPRRGKLFF. The CDR3, as DNA: TGTGCCAGCAGTCCCCCGCGGCGGGGAAAACTGTTTTTT.

J is TRBJ2-3 and V is TRBV28; 10 positions match TRBD1. J was trimmed by 4 bases and V by 6 bases; bases with no gene match: 10. The V gene's germline CDR1 is MDHEN and CDR2 SYDVKM. There are 16 residues in the CDR3. CDR3 nucleotides: TGTGCCAGCAGATCCAGACAGGGGGCATTTTCAGATACGCAGTATTTT. Its translation: CASRSRQGAFSDTQYF.

This clone was counted once. The genes are TRBV28 and TRBJ2-7; TRBD1 matches 7 bases. The CDR3 sequence is 14 residues long. Germline trimming cut 3 bases from V and 1 base from J; bases unmatched to any gene: 3. Germline values: CDR1 MDHEN, CDR2 SYDVKM. The chain's CDR3 is CASSFRQGSYEQYV. Here the CDR3 DNA reads TGTGCCAGCAGTTTCCGACAGGGTTCCTACGAGCAGTACGTC.

The chain uses TRBV6-2 or TRBV6-3 and TRBJ2-5; a possible D gene is TRBD2 (6 bases). The V end was cut by 2 bases, the J end by 5 bases, with 12 bases between. There are 14 residues in the CDR3. Per germline, CDR1 MNHEY and CDR2 SVGEGT. The CDR3 bases are TGTGCCAGCAGTTACGGAGGGGCCGTGGAGACCCAGTACTTC. It specifies CASSYGGAVETQYF.

The chain recombines TRBV6-2 or TRBV6-3 with TRBJ2-7; TRBD1 might be the D (6 bases). V was cut by 6 bases and J by 6 bases, with 21 bases left in between. This CDR3 spans 15 amino acids. Germline V gene data show CDR1 as MNHEY and CDR2 as SVGEGT. CDR3 in amino acids: CASSTLTGADIEQYF. DNA of the CDR3: TGTGCCAGCAGCACCCTGACAGGAGCCGATATCGAGCAGTACTTC.

V is TRBV30 and J is TRBJ2-7; the match to TRBD1 covers 9 bases. Germline CDR1 and CDR2: GTSNPN and SVGIG (reference sequence). This CDR3 has 13 amino acids. For the CDR3, the DNA is TGTGCTACCGCCGGGACAGGGTTTTACGAGCAGTACTTC. Translating it yields CATAGTGFYEQYF.

V and J are TRBV5-6 and TRBJ1-2; D not resolved. The CDR3 runs 12 residues. Germline V gene data show CDR1 as SGHDT and CDR2 as YYEEEE. Trimming cost V 1 base and J 2 bases, with 3 bases left between them. The CDR3 spells CASSLTNYGYTF. DNA of the CDR3: TGTGCCAGCAGCTTGACAAACTATGGCTACACCTTC.

This clone is a singleton in its sample. CDR3 amino acids: CASSLQYEQYF. In DNA, the CDR3 is TGTGCCAGCAGCCTGCAGTACGAGCAGTACTTC. This sequence joins TRBV5-5 and TRBJ2-7; D remains unclear. Trimming stripped 4 bases from V and 4 bases from J, with 6 bases between. The V gene's germline CDR1 is SGHKS and CDR2 YYEKEE (reference sequence). CDR3 length equals 11 residues. The full variable domain, its missing parts supplied by reference TRBV5-5 and TRBJ2-7, is DAGVTQSPTHLIKTRGQQVTLRCSPISGHKSVSWYQQVLGQGPQFIFQYYEKEERGRGNFPDRFSARQFPNYSSELNVNALLLGDSALYLCASSLQYEQYFGPGTRLTVT.

This clone was seen a single time. V is TRBV7-2 and J is TRBJ2-3; D is perhaps TRBD1 (6 bases). The CDR3 consists of 15 residues. The germline V and J ends were trimmed by 2 bases and 3 bases, with 12 bases remaining between them. Germline assignment: CDR1 SGHTA and CDR2 FQGNSA. In DNA form, the CDR3 reads TGTGCCAGCAGCTTAAACAGGGTTTTTACAGATACGCAGTATTTT. Encoded protein: CASSLNRVFTDTQYF.

The rearrangement links TRBV2 to TRBJ2-3; 9 positions match TRBD2. CDR1 is SNHLY, CDR2 FYNNEI, per germline. The CDR3 length is 15 residues. With 5 bases clipped from V and 1 base from J, the junction kept 4 bases outside the gene matches. CDR3 nucleotides: TGTGCCAGCAGTACCGAGCGGGGGGGCACAGATACGCAGTATTTT. This gives the protein CASSTERGGTDTQYF.

CDR3 protein: CASSQVGLALETQYF. The CDR3 DNA reads TGCGCCAGCAGCCAAGTTGGGCTAGCGTTGGAGACCCAGTACTTC. V and J are TRBV4-1 and TRBJ2-5, with a tentative D call TRBD2 (6 bases). V gave up 1 base and J gave up 5 bases, with 14 bases separating them. Per the germline V gene, CDR1 is MGHRA and CDR2 is YSYEKL. The CDR3 is made up of 15 amino acids.

V gene TRBV7-8 combines with J gene TRBJ2-3; maybe TRBD2 (6 bases). Per the germline V gene, CDR1 is SGHVS and CDR2 is FQNEAQ. The V and J ends lost 5 bases and 0 bases respectively, with 15 bases between them. CDR3 length: 16 residues. CDR3 loop: CASSPKGLASTDTQYF. The CDR3 nucleotides are TGTGCCAGCAGCCCGAAGGGACTGGCTAGCACAGATACGCAGTATTTT.

The chain carries TRBV5-1 and TRBJ1-4; D gene ambiguous. The CDR3 has 14 amino acids. Per the germline V gene, CDR1 is SGHRS and CDR2 is YFSETQ. Trimming stripped 3 bases from V and 6 bases from J, with 12 bases between. CDR3 nucleotides: TGCGCCAGCAGCTCGGCCGGGTTTGATGAAAAACTGTTTTTT. Amino acid sequence: CASSSAGFDEKLFF.

The J gene is TRBJ2-7, the V gene TRBV29-1; 12 bases agree with TRBD1. V shed 5 bases and J 5 bases; nucleotides not matched to a gene: 4. The CDR3 runs 13 residues. Looked up from germline, CDR1 is SQVTM and CDR2 is ANQGSEA. The CDR3 loop is CSVPGTGGDEQYF. As DNA, the CDR3 is TGCAGCGTTCCCGGGACAGGGGGCGACGAGCAGTACTTC.

The count of this clone is one. The chain couples TRBV27 to TRBJ2-2; TRBD2 matches 16 bases. J was trimmed by 3 bases and V by 3 bases; bases with no gene match: 4. The V gene's germline CDR1 is MNHEY and CDR2 SMNVEV (reference sequence). The CDR3 is 18 amino acids. The CDR3 loop is CASSLGLAGGPHTGELFF. DNA of the CDR3: TGTGCCAGCAGTTTGGGACTAGCGGGGGGGCCACACACCGGGGAGCTGTTTTTT.

The chain has TRBV7-8 and TRBJ1-5; no firm D call. Looked up from germline, CDR1 is SGHVS and CDR2 is FQNEAQ. The CDR3 has 14 residues. Between the trimmed V and J ends, which lost 0 bases and 6 bases, there was a span of 9 bases. Here the CDR3 reads CASSLAREGQPQHF. The CDR3 DNA is TGTGCCAGCAGCTTAGCCCGGGAGGGTCAGCCCCAGCATTTT.

This clone showed up just once. The chain combines TRBV12-3 or TRBV12-4 with TRBJ2-3; D unresolved. CDR3 length: 13 amino acids. Trimming left V 4 bases short and J 4 bases short, with 9 bases between. The CDR3 DNA is TGTGCCAGCAGTTCCTGGGCAGCAGATACGCAGTATTTT. It yields the protein CASSSWAADTQYF.

The chain uses TRBV5-4 and TRBJ2-7; TRBD1 might be the D (6 bases). The germline V and J ends were trimmed by 4 bases and 2 bases, with 16 bases remaining between them. The CDR3 sequence is 15 residues long. From germline, CDR1 is SGHNT and CDR2 YYREEE (reference sequence). The CDR3 here is CASSTKKDSTYEQYF. In nucleotides, the CDR3 is TGTGCCAGCAGCACTAAAAAGGACAGTACCTACGAGCAGTACTTC.

This sequence joins TRBV6-5 and TRBJ2-2, with D tentatively TRBD1 (6 bases). CDR1 and CDR2 from the germline V gene are MNHEY and SVGAGI. Trimming took 7 bases from V and 7 from J, leaving 19 bases between them. CDR3 size: 15 residues. CDR3 DNA: TGTGCCAGCAACCAGGGGCGGCTCAGAGACGGGGAGCTGTTTTTT. Residues: CASNQGRLRDGELFF.

The rearrangement uses TRBV19 and TRBJ1-5; tentative D call: TRBD1 (6 bases). The CDR3 covers 17 residues. V lost 3 bases and J 1 base, leaving 16 bases between the germline ends. Per germline, CDR1 LNHDA and CDR2 SQIVND (reference sequence). CDR3 sequence: CASSIPSRRGSNQPQHF. CDR3 sequence (DNA): TGTGCCAGTAGTATCCCAAGTCGCAGGGGAAGCAATCAGCCCCAGCATTTT.

The V gene is TRBV4-2, the J gene TRBJ2-3; D possibly corresponds to TRBD2 (6 bases). V was cut by 0 bases and J by 2 bases, with 6 bases left in between. Per the germline V gene, CDR1 is LGHNA and CDR2 is YNFKEQ. The CDR3 totals 14 residues. CDR3 protein: CASSQERDTDTQYF. CDR3 DNA: TGTGCCAGCAGCCAAGAGCGGGACACAGATACGCAGTATTTT.

V is TRBV4-3 and J is TRBJ2-2, with TRBD1 identical over 12 bases. The CDR3 consists of 18 residues. V dropped 0 bases and J dropped 0; count of bases not matched to a gene: 2. Germline V gene lookup returns CDR1 LGHNA and CDR2 YSLEER. The DNA of the CDR3 is TGCGCCAGCAGCCAAGACGGGACAGGGGGCCCGAACACCGGGGAGCTGTTTTTT. Amino acid sequence: CASSQDGTGGPNTGELFF.

CDR3 in DNA: TGTGCCAGCAGTCACCGGGATTACGAGCAGTACTTC. It is translated as CASSHRDYEQYF. V gene TRBV6-6 combines with J gene TRBJ2-7, with D tentatively TRBD2 (5 bases). Per the germline V gene, CDR1 is MNHNY and CDR2 is SVGAGI (reference sequence). The CDR3 has 12 residues. V was trimmed by 5 bases and J by 4 bases, leaving 9 bases between them.

The chain has TRBV7-2 and TRBJ2-1; 7 nucleotides align to TRBD2. Unmatched junction bases numbered 2, after V lost 0 bases and J lost 9 bases. The germline V gene has CDR1 SGHTA and CDR2 FQGNSA. This CDR3 comprises 13 residues. The CDR3 spells CASSLARESEQFF. The CDR3 DNA reads as TGTGCCAGCAGCTTAGCGCGGGAGAGTGAGCAGTTCTTC.

The genes are TRBV19 and TRBJ2-2; D perhaps matches TRBD1 (6 bases). The germline V gene encodes CDR1 LNHDA and CDR2 SQIVND (reference sequence). The CDR3 extends over 14 amino acids. The ends were cut back, 10 bases at V and 7 bases at J, with 19 bases in the middle. In DNA, the CDR3 is TGTGCCACCCCCCCCCAGAGGACAGACGGGGAGCTGTTTTTT. Its protein is CATPPQRTDGELFF.

This chain connects TRBV10-1 to TRBJ2-7; tentatively, D is TRBD2 (5 bases). Germline loops: CDR1 WNHNN, CDR2 SYGVQD (reference sequence). There are 14 residues in the CDR3. The V and J ends lost 2 bases and 3 bases respectively, with 11 bases between them. The CDR3: CASSEEGEDYEQYV. CDR3 in DNA: TGCGCCAGCAGTGAGGAGGGAGAGGACTACGAGCAGTACGTC.